This T cell receptor (beta chain) is drawn from a study of beta chain features in type 1 diabetes. Overall study: Patients did not differ from healthy donors in age, gender or cell yield.

On this clone itself: Its cognate antigen is unknown.

The CDR3 covers 14 residues. In germline, CDR1 is GTSNPN, CDR2 SVGIG (reference sequence). With 1 base removed from V and 2 bases from J, the gap between germline ends came to 9 bases. Via CD45RO/CCR7/CD25/CD127/CD95/CD27, cells of the CD4+ naive, central memory, regulatory and stem cell-like memory subsets were sorted. The isolated RNA, all of it, was reverse transcribed, so expressed TCRB transcripts were what got sequenced. Repertoires were generated with immunoSEQ multiplex PCR, while TCRdb's copy carries only in-frame clones and drops some. The repertoire holds 680,000 or so clones, with around 15% as singletons. General observations from the study: Possibly, sequencing cDNA over-represented cells that had high TCR expression levels. All four CD4+ subsets of Type 1 diabetes patients contained TCRB CDR3s that were moderately but significantly shorter.

The receptor comes from a man between 18 and 29 years old with type 1 diabetes. This sequence joins TRBV30 and TRBJ2-1; unclear D gene. The material sequenced was naive CD4+ T cells from blood. CDR3 DNA sequence: TGTGCCTGGAGTGGGGTAGCAACCTACAATGAGCAGTTCTTC. Translated, it gives CAWSGVATYNEQFF.